This section outlines one T cell receptor (beta chain) sequence together with its context. No antigen is known for it. TCRdb keeps only in-frame clones here, not all; method: immunoSEQ multiplex PCR. The table lists about 89,000 clones, more than 85% of them singletons. This entry is derived from a study of graft-versus-host responses after intestinal transplantation. Study overall: As for transplant type, recipients had multivisceral, liver-intestinal, or isolated intestinal grafts. All recipients got anti-thymocyte globulin induction, then tacrolimus and steroids for approximately 3 years.

Study results and limitations: With peak circulating GvH clone levels came an association with early post-transplant HvG declines. The presence of high graft-versus-host to host-versus-graft clonal ratios in allografts characterized patients with graft-donor T cell macrochimerism.

The TCR sequence derives from a human donor who received an intestinal transplant. The material was unstimulated CD8+ T cells sorted from spleen or lymph node cells, obtained before intestinal transplant.

The CDR3 DNA reads TGTGCCAGCCGAAGGAGGGGAGGCGAAAAACTGTTTTTT. Translating it yields CASRRRGGEKLFF. The chain joins TRBV6-6 to TRBJ1-4; maybe TRBD1 (5 bases). Germline V gives CDR1 MNHNY, CDR2 SVGAGI (reference sequence). CDR3 size: 13 residues. The germline V and J ends were trimmed by 8 bases and 8 bases, with 15 bases remaining between them.